The present TCR beta chain was sequenced within a study of cytomegalovirus exposure and HLA in healthy donors. Study at large: It was reported in a later analysis that the 95 to 150 validation repertoires used the same platform as the 666 first-cohort repertoires.

As regards this clone: Its antigen is still unknown.

The repertoire was sequenced with immunoSEQ multiplex PCR; TCRdb's copy has only in-frame clones and lacks some. The sample carries 120,000 or so clones, approximately 90% recorded once. CDR1 and CDR2 from the germline V gene are SNHLY and FYNNEI. Between the trimmed V and J ends, which lost 5 bases and 5 bases, there was a span of 12 bases. The CDR3 covers 13 residues. Study results and limitations: Per published reports, the classifier diagnosed cytomegalovirus status with high specificity and sensitivity. The study labeled 164 TCR beta chains cytomegalovirus-associated. Most TCRs appeared rarely, but some public TCRs recurred in many donors.

Sequences were obtained from PBMCs. The receptor was isolated from a woman in her twenties or thirties in good health and CMV-seropositive. The J gene is TRBJ1-1, the V gene TRBV2; tentatively, D is TRBD1 (5 bases). The CDR3 DNA is TGTGCCAGCAGTAGCCAGGGCGCGACTGAAGCTTTCTTT. It specifies CASSSQGATEAFF.